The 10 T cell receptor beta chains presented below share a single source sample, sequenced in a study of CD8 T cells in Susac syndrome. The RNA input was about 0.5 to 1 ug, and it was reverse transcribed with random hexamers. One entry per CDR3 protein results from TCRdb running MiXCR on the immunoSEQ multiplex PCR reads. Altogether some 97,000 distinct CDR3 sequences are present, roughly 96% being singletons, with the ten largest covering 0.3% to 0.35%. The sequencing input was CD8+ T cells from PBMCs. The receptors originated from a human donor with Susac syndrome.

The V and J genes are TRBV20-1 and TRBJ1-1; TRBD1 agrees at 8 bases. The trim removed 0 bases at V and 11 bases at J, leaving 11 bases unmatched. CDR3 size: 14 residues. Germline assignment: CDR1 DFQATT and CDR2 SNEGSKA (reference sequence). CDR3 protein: CSARDALGQGTAFF. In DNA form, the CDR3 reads TGCAGTGCTAGAGACGCGCTTGGACAGGGAACGGCTTTCTTT.

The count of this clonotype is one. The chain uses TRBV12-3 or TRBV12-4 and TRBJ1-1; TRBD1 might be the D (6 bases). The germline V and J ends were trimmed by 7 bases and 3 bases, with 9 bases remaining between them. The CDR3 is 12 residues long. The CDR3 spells CASNQGYTEAFF. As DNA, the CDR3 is TGTGCCAGCAATCAGGGGTACACTGAAGCTTTCTTT.

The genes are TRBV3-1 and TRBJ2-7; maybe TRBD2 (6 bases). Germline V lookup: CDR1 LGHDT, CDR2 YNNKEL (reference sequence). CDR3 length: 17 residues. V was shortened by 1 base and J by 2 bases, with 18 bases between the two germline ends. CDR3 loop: CASSQGGERVFTYEQYF. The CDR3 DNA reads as TGTGCCAGCAGCCAAGGGGGTGAGCGGGTATTTACCTACGAGCAGTACTTC.

The CDR3 coding sequence is TGTGCCACCAGTGAGCTAGATACGCAGTATTTT. This translates into CATSELDTQYF. J is TRBJ2-3 and V is TRBV24-1; unclear D gene. Germline CDR1 KGHDR, CDR2 SFDVKD. Trimming left V 4 bases short and J 5 bases short, with 3 bases between. The CDR3 extends over 11 amino acids.

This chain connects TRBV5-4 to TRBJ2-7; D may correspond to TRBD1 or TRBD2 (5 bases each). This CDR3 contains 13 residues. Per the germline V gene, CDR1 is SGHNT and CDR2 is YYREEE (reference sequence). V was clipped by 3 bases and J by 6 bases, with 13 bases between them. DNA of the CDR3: TGTGCCAGCAGCTGGGACCTCCCCGGCGAGCAGTACTTC. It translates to CASSWDLPGEQYF.

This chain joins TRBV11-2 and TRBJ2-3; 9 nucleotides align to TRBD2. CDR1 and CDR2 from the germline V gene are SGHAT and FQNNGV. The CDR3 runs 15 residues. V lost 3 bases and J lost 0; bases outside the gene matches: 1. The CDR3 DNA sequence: TGTGCCAGCAGCTTTCTAGCGGGGAGCACAGATACGCAGTATTTT. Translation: CASSFLAGSTDTQYF. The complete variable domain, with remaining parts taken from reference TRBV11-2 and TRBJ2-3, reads EAGVAQSPRYKIIEKRQSVAFWCNPISGHATLYWYQQILGQGPKLLIQFQNNGVVDDSQLPKDRFSAERLKGVDSTLKIQPAKLEDSAVYLCASSFLAGSTDTQYFGPGTRLTVL.

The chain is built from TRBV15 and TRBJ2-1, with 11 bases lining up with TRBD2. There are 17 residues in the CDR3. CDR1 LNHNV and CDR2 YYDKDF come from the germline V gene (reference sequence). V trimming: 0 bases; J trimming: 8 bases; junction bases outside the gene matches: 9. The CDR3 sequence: CATSRDELAGESDEQFF. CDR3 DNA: TGTGCCACCAGCAGAGATGAACTAGCGGGAGAGAGCGATGAGCAGTTCTTC.

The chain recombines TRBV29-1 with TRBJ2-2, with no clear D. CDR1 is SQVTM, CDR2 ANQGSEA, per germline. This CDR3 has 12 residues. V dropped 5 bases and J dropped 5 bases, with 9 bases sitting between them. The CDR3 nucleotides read TGCAGCGTTCCCACCGAGACCGGGGAGCTGTTTTTT. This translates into CSVPTETGELFF.

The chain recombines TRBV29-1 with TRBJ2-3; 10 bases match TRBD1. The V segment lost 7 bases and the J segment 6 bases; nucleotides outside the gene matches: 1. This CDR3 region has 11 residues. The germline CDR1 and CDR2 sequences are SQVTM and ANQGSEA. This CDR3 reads CSADRGDTQYF. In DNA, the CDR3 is TGCAGCGCGGACAGGGGGGATACGCAGTATTTT.

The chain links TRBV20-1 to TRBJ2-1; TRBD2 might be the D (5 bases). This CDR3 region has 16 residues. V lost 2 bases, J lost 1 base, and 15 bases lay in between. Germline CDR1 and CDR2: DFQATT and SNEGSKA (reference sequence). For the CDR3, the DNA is TGCAGTGCTAGACACGGCAGCGGAGGTTCCTACAATGAGCAGTTCTTC. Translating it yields CSARHGSGGSYNEQFF.